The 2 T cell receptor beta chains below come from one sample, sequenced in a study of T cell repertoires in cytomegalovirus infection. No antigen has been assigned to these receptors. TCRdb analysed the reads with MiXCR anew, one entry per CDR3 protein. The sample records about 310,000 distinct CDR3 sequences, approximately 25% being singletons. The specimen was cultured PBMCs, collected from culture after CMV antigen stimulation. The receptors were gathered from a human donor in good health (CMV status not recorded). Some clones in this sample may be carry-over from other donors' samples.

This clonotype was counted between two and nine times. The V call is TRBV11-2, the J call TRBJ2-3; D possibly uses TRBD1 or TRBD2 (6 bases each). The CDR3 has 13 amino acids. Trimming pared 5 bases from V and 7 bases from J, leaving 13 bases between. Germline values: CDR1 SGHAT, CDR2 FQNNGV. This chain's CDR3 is CASSLGGMYTQYF. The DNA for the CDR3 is TGTGCCAGCAGCCTAGGGGGGATGTATACGCAGTATTTT.

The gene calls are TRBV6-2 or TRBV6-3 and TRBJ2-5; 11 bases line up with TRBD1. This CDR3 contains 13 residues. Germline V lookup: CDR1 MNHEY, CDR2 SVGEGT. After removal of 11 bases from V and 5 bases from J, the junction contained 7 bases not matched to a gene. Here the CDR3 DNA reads TGTGCCGCCCGGACAGGGGGCAGGGAGACCCAGTACTTC. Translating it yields CAARTGGRETQYF.